The present T cell receptor (beta chain) was sequenced within a study of cytomegalovirus exposure and HLA in healthy donors. Per the germline V gene, CDR1 is SEHNR and CDR2 is FQNEAQ (reference sequence). This CDR3 is built from 16 residues. The V segment lost 5 bases and the J segment 0 bases; nucleotides outside the gene matches: 6. Study-level points and caveats: Donors belonging to an Asian-associated ancestry cluster reportedly showed fewer N-insertions in productive TCRs than the approximately 680-donor mean, according to what a later analysis found. Earlier results showed most TCR beta V segments being productive about 87% or about 30% of the time. Later analysis identified a missense DCLRE1C variant that was linked to TCR beta V- and J-gene trimming.

With regard to this clone: Its antigen is currently unknown.

Both 60 Vbeta primers and 13 Jbeta primers went into the PCR. Sequencing used immunoSEQ multiplex PCR; TCRdb keeps in-frame clones, though not all of them. The sample has some 110,000 clones; roughly three quarters are singletons. The sample was PBMCs. This sequence originates from a man aged 25-45 years in good health and CMV-seropositive. V gene TRBV7-9 combines with J gene TRBJ1-3; 8 bases line up with TRBD1. CDR3: CASSPGQGISGNTIYF. The CDR3 nucleotides read TGTGCCAGCAGCCCCGGACAGGGAATCTCTGGAAACACCATATATTTT.